This TCR beta chain was identified in a study of T cell responses to AZD1222 COVID-19 vaccine. Only in-frame clones appear in the TCRdb table, and some are missing; sequencing was by immunoSEQ multiplex PCR. The top ten hold about 6% of the sample, which has about 110,000 clones, around 82% seen once. As regards this clone: Its antigen is still unknown.

Overall study results and limits: Donors were chiefly white British, with a greater number of females, and clonal diversity was perhaps underestimated. CD4 TCRs covered the whole spike, strongest at regions 160-218 and 743-854. None of the repertoires were sampled until the peak T cell response had passed.

CDR3 length: 18 amino acids. The sequencing here drew on peripheral blood, taken on day 0 of AZD1222 vaccination. The receptor was derived from an adult in good health. This chain connects TRBV12-1 to TRBJ2-1; the table assigns TRBD2, which was not confirmed against the DNA. TRBV12-1 counts as a pseudogene. The CDR3 bases are TGTGCCAGCAGATATTGGAGGCATCAACCAGCGGGGTACAATGAGCAGTTCTTC. Translation: CASRYWRHQPAGYNEQFF.